This T cell receptor beta chain originates from a study of cytomegalovirus exposure and HLA in healthy donors (dated by TCRdb to about 2017). Context from the whole study: In an earlier analysis of about 560 of the donors, 276 Gb of sequence data and 90 million to 120 million unique TCR beta sequences from 150 million to 200 million T cells were reported. Among about 390 genotyped donors of the cohort, an average of approximately 250,000 unique TCR beta nucleotide sequences were sequenced per donor, around a sixth of them non-productive. Roughly 320 gigabases of sequencing data and 91 million or so unique TCR sequences made up an early release that covered nearly 650 HLA-typed donors. Typing coverage differed by locus: A, B, C, DRB1 and DQB1 were typed in about 620-630 donors, DQA1 in approximately 520, DPA1 in approximately 600, and DPB1 in roughly 470. Donor age, sex, ethnicity and CMV serostatus were collected together with the repertoire data. An earlier analysis of roughly 600 of the donors used high-throughput TCR beta sequencing to judge whether each TCR beta V gene segment behaved as functional or pseudogenic. Roughly 5 DR-DQ haplotypes were handled as single units for association and clustering, since linkage in the cohort was strong. In a later analysis, previously published TCR beta repertoires from hundreds of donors were re-analyzed and high-resolution HLA genotyping was added so that TCR occurrence patterns could be studied. The study aimed to test whether signatures of past pathogen exposure could be identified by cataloging public T cell receptors. HLA typing included class I and class II loci at four-digit resolution. Rather than using new phenotypic data, the later analysis identified candidate immune exposures from TCR beta sequences and from how often those sequences occurred across donors. A later genetic analysis took genome-wide SNP genotypes for about 55% of the roughly 670 donors and used that subset as a discovery cohort. High-throughput TCR immunosequencing, statistical association of individual TCRs with disease status, and machine learning were combined to predict cytomegalovirus infection status. The genetic ancestry cluster associated with self-reported Caucasian donors included 65% to 90% of the roughly 400 genotyped donors. Using immunosequencing, the study profiled T cell repertoires from 500 to 800 subjects and related those repertoires to cytomegalovirus serostatus. All discovery cohort repertoires had been generated using a single sequencing platform. A separate validation cohort of roughly 110 different subjects was used in addition to the approximately 700-subject first cohort.

Library preparation employed the immunoSEQ multiplex PCR assay. For the multiplex PCR, a mixture combining 60 forward primers for TCR Vbeta segments and 13 reverse primers for TCR Jbeta segments was used. Amplification of the CDR3 region of rearranged TCR beta genes was performed with a multiplex PCR assay on genomic DNA. The Illumina HiSeq System was used to sequence the amplified TCR beta libraries as 87-base-pair reads. Concerning the study's data processing: A later analysis tallied roughly 80 million unique TCR beta chains across the 666 repertoires, and 10 million to 11 million of those chains were shared by two or more donors. To remove PCR and sequencing errors, raw reads were error-corrected and collapsed into unique sequences using a nearest-neighbor algorithm that merged closely related sequences. Alignment of CDR3 sequences to IMGT reference sequences was used to assign V, D and J gene segments. For a sequence to be retained, a match of at least six nucleotides to both a V gene segment and a J gene segment was required. Rearrangements were called productive when the CDR3 lacked stop codons and stayed in frame with V and J; all others were non-productive. Following IMGT convention, CDR3 was defined as the stretch from the second conserved V-encoded cysteine up to the conserved J-encoded phenylalanine. The earlier analysis of 587 of the donors excluded any sequence lacking an unambiguous match to a single V gene segment. In an earlier analysis of roughly 600 of the donors, a V segment was called functional when productive rearrangements were above 56.7%, and segregating when the standard deviation between donors exceeded 5%. A statistical classification framework was built for diagnosing cytomegalovirus status from the catalog of TCR beta chain sequences. In a later analysis, TCR nucleotide sequences were compared against IMGT/GENE-DB human TR gene sequences so that V and J genes could be assigned. A later analysis assigned CDR3 sequences and most-parsimonious VDJ recombination scenarios with the TCRdist pipeline. In a later analysis, each TCR beta chain was defined by its CDR3 amino acid sequence together with its V-gene family, and reads without a unique V-gene family were excluded. In a later analysis, approximately 640 highly shared, low-generation-probability nucleotide sequences were removed to address suspected cross-contamination and a sequencing artifact. A later analysis calculated a clonal expansion index for each public chain from normalized within-repertoire ranks of inferred template counts. A later analysis computed generation probabilities with a VDJ recombination model fitted to out-of-frame rearrangements, and checked the results against IGoR. In a later analysis, TCR-TCR, TCR-HLA and TCR-CMV co-occurrence was scored with hypergeometric tests, and a repertoire-size bias correction was applied to TCR pairs. A later analysis estimated false discovery rates by permuting HLA or CMV assignments 20 times. In a later analysis, co-occurring TCRs were grouped using DBSCAN, with TCRdist sequence similarity added in when clustering inside HLA-allele-positive subsets. Co-occurrence clustering excluded repertoires with fewer than 30,000 or more than 120,000 public chains, plus five with anomalous nucleotide sharing. Held by TCRdb, this immuneACCESS table contains in-frame sequences only and omits some clones. Under half of the omission traces to an unresolved V gene where checked; the cause of the rest is unknown. V, J and clone size reflect that table, while D and trimming were determined from the DNA. For this sample the table gives about 180,000 clones, of which 70% to 85% were detected only once. The ten largest clones represent more than 0.95% of the sample.

From the cysteine through the phenylalanine, the CDR3 covers 17 amino acids. The DNA shown is the 51-base CDR3, in frame from base 1. The germline V gene gives CDR1 as SGHRS and CDR2 as YFSETQ. Germline trimming amounts to 3 bases on V and 0 bases on J, with 9 as the count of junction bases outside the gene matches. The cohort comprised 710 or so healthy bone marrow donors. All cohort members were sampled while nominally healthy, although unrecorded immune exposures were likely present. The donor tested CMV seropositive and was one of the 289 seropositive cohort members. A peripheral blood sample was collected from each donor, and TCR beta sequencing was performed on peripheral blood mononuclear cells. Genomic DNA extraction from the blood cell samples was performed with the Qiagen DNeasy Blood Extraction Kit. This clone occurred a few times. Its antigen remains undetermined. It has no much larger one-base neighbor in the sample; base qualities were not kept.

Overall study outcomes, separate from this receptor: A later analysis found that HLA-associated TCR beta chains were more clonally expanded and had lower generation probabilities than equally common non-associated chains. The presence/absence analyses assumed that sequencing depth was roughly uniform across donors, and that assumption may not be true. A later genetic analysis reported fewer N-insertions in productive TCRs among donors in an Asian-associated ancestry cluster than the roughly 690-donor mean. Specific HLA alleles were associated with 16,951 TCR beta sequences at a false discovery rate of 0.05 in a later analysis. The study listed 164 TCR beta chains as associated with cytomegalovirus. A later analysis reported that several top co-occurrence clusters appeared linked to parvovirus B19, influenza, CMV and Epstein-Barr virus. Assigning TCR associations to individual alleles was difficult when HLA alleles, especially DR and DQ, strongly co-occurred. Most TCR sequences were observed very rarely across donors, whereas some public TCRs were present in many individuals. Correlated functional status among segregating V segments might reflect linkage disequilibrium, but an unknown experimental factor could not be ruled out. According to a later analysis, TCR association rates differed among HLA loci, with DRB1 alleles showing the most associated TCRs and HLA-C alleles showing the fewest. A cluster of highly shared sequence variants was judged likely to be a technical artifact of the sequencing pipeline. In a later analysis, most CMV-associated TCR beta chains were found to appear HLA-restricted, with HLA associations seemingly driven largely by CMV exposure. Because counts were too low, fewer than 20 rarely observed V segments, including chromosome 9 orphons, were excluded from the earlier analysis of 587 of the donors. Because the 87-base-pair reads could not distinguish some IMGT-functional V segments, including TRBV6-2 and TRBV6-3, those segments were excluded. HLA typing was unavailable for some donors at each locus, so association tests used only the typed subset. This cohort had only TCR beta chains sequenced, and the lack of alpha or paired-chain data limited which features could be detected. An earlier analysis of around 540 of the donors showed that most TCR beta V segments appeared in productive rearrangements either about 87% or about 30% of the time, which broadly matched IMGT annotations. Immune exposure information for the cohort was limited to CMV serostatus. Cytomegalovirus status was reported to be diagnosed by the classifier with high specificity and sensitivity in both the original and validation cohorts. In a later genetic analysis, a missense DCLRE1C variant was associated with V-gene and J-gene trimming of TCR beta chains, and the association was replicated in an independent cohort. In vitro tests confirmed that a few of the cytomegalovirus-associated TCR beta chains recognize cytomegalovirus antigens. The authors suggested that the approach could potentially be extended to other disease states and immunological phenotypes. A further reported finding was that TCR beta sequences accurately predicted the HLA-A and HLA-B alleles for most subjects in the first cohort.

The chain employs TRBV5-1 and TRBJ1-1; the junction holds 9 bases that match TRBD1. This receptor was obtained from a girl aged 2-9 years in good health and CMV-seropositive. Sample: PBMCs. The CDR3 reads as follows: CASSSPGQGMVNTEAFF. At the DNA level, the sequence is TGCGCCAGCAGCTCGCCGGGACAGGGCATGGTGAACACTGAAGCTTTCTTT.